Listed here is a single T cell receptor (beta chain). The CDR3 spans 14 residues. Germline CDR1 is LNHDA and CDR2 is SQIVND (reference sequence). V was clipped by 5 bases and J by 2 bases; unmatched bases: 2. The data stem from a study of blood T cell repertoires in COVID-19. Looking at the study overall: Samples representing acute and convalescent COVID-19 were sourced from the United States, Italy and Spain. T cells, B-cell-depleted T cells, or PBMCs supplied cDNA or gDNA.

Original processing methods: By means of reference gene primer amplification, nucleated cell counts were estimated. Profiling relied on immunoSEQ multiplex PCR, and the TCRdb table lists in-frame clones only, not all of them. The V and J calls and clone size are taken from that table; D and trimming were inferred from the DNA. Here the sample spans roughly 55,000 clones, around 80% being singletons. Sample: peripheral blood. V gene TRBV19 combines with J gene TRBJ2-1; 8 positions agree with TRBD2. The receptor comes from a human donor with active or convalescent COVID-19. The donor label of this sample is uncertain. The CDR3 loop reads CASSRGGAYNEQFF. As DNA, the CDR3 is TGTGCCAGTAGTCGGGGGGGGGCCTACAATGAGCAGTTCTTC.